This is a list of T cell receptor beta chains from one sample in a study of T-cell memory formation after mild COVID-19. One entry per CDR3 protein results from TCRdb running MiXCR on the 5' RACE reads. Here the sample spans about 340,000 distinct CDR3 sequences, roughly 21% being singletons. Sequenced material: PBMCs or a T cell subset sorted from them (not recorded which). These receptors came from an adult woman who had mild COVID-19 (a few samples of this study predate the infection). Cell type and time point are not known. Each CDR3 is given with its conserved first and last residue. The D gene is left open where the match is weak. Expanded clones get a size class; other rows say once, few or many, or leave the size out.

14	.	TRBV7-3	TRBJ2-3	.	CASSSDVYADTQYF	TGTGCCAGCAGCTCGGATGTTTATGCAGATACGCAGTATTTT
16	TRBD2	TRBV5-1	TRBJ2-7	few	CASSAAGGATSYEQYF	TGCGCCAGCAGCGCTGCGGGGGGGGCGACCTCCTACGAGCAGTACTTC
14	TRBD2	TRBV4-2	TRBJ2-3	.	CASSTRLAADTQYF	TGTGCCAGCAGCACCCGCCTAGCGGCAGATACGCAGTATTTT
15	.	TRBV19	TRBJ1-2	.	CASSIGTPVGYGYTF	TGTGCCAGTAGTATCGGAACTCCCGTGGGATATGGCTACACCTTC
14	.	TRBV20-1	TRBJ2-3	.	CSAHLTGRTDTQYF	TGCAGTGCCCACCTGACAGGACGCACAGATACGCAGTATTTT
13	.	TRBV30	TRBJ2-1	.	CAWSGKTYKREFF	TGTGCCTGGAGTGGAAAAACCTACAAACGAGAGTTCTTC
15	.	TRBV11-2	TRBJ2-3	once	CASSSQGSAPDTQYF	TGTGCCAGCAGCTCCCAAGGGTCAGCTCCGGATACGCAGTATTTT
13	.	TRBV6-6	TRBJ2-7	few	CASSSSGFYEQYF	TGTGCCAGCAGTTCCTCAGGATTCTACGAGCAGTACTTC
14	.	TRBV5-1	TRBJ2-1	few	CASSLASVLTEQFF	TGCGCCAGCAGCTTGGCCTCGGTACTCACGGAGCAGTTCTTC
13	.	TRBV7-2	TRBJ1-2	many	CASSFSASYGYTF	TGTGCCAGCAGCTTTTCAGCCAGCTATGGCTACACCTTC
13	.	TRBV30	TRBJ1-1	few	CAWNPVLRTEAFF	TGTGCCTGGAACCCCGTCCTCCGCACTGAAGCTTTCTTT
17	.	TRBV7-3	TRBJ2-3	.	CASSLTPPGTSTDTQYF	TGTGCCAGCAGCTTAACGCCTCCCGGGACTAGCACAGATACGCAGTATTTT
15	TRBD1	TRBV5-1	TRBJ2-1	few	CASRKTGGSYNEQFF	TGCGCCAGCAGGAAGACAGGGGGCTCCTACAATGAGCAGTTCTTC
16	.	TRBV4-3	TRBJ2-6	few	CASSLQQGNGANVLTF	TGCGCCAGCAGCCTCCAACAGGGAAATGGGGCCAACGTCCTGACTTTC
13	.	TRBV20-1	TRBJ2-7	few	CSAETPGFDEQYF	TGCAGTGCAGAAACCCCAGGGTTCGACGAGCAGTACTTC
12	.	TRBV7-8	TRBJ2-5	.	CASSRWEETQYF	TGTGCCAGCAGCCGATGGGAAGAGACCCAGTACTTC
12	.	TRBV7-9	TRBJ1-4	few	CASSPAREKLFF	TGTGCCAGCAGCCCTGCGCGCGAAAAACTGTTTTTT
14	.	TRBV20-1	TRBJ2-5	few	CSARDTPPQETQYF	TGCAGTGCTAGGGACACCCCCCCCCAAGAGACCCAGTACTTC
15	.	TRBV10-3	TRBJ1-2	many	CAISAAGNSQYGYTF	TGTGCCATCAGTGCAGCAGGGAATAGCCAATATGGCTACACCTTC
15	.	TRBV2	TRBJ2-3	.	CASNPENIKGDTQYF	TGTGCCAGCAATCCAGAAAATATCAAGGGAGATACGCAGTATTTT
13	.	TRBV9	TRBJ1-1	.	CASSVKGRTEAFF	TGTGCCAGCAGCGTCAAAGGAAGGACTGAAGCTTTCTTT
13	.	TRBV5-4	TRBJ2-5	.	CASSFRLQETQYF	TGTGCCAGCAGCTTCCGACTTCAAGAGACCCAGTACTTC
15	.	TRBV9	TRBJ2-2	.	CASSVQPANTGELFF	TGTGCCAGCAGCGTACAGCCCGCGAACACCGGGGAGCTGTTTTTT
13	.	TRBV12-3/TRBV12-4	TRBJ1-2	few	CASSWTSNYGYTF	TGTGCCAGCAGTTGGACCTCTAACTATGGCTACACCTTC
16	TRBD2	TRBV7-9	TRBJ2-7	.	CASSEAQREGRYEQYF	TGTGCCAGCAGCGAGGCGCAGAGGGAGGGTCGGTACGAGCAGTACTTC
14	.	TRBV10-3	TRBJ2-7	.	CAIRGGATTYEQYF	TGTGCCATCAGGGGCGGGGCTACCACCTACGAGCAGTACTTC
14	.	TRBV7-9	TRBJ1-1	few	CASSPGSQDAEAFF	TGTGCCAGCAGCCCCGGCTCCCAGGATGCTGAAGCTTTCTTT
13	.	TRBV19	TRBJ2-1	.	CASSIGGNNEQFF	TGTGCCAGTAGTATAGGGGGGAACAATGAGCAGTTCTTC
17	.	TRBV20-1	TRBJ2-5	few	CSARDLGSTGSLETQYF	TGCAGTGCTAGAGACCTAGGAAGTACAGGGAGTTTGGAGACCCAGTACTTC